The rows below give T cell receptor beta chains drawn from one sample of a study of T cells in Graves' hyperthyroidism and ophthalmopathy. TCRdb itself ran the multiplex PCR reads through MiXCR, one entry per CDR3 protein. The repertoire holds some 490,000 distinct CDR3 sequences, with 15% to 20% as singletons. Specimen: blood. Receptors were obtained from a woman in her 30s with Graves' ophthalmopathy. CDR3s include the opening cysteine and the closing phenylalanine or tryptophan. A D gene is named only where the DNA matches it firmly. Expanded clones get a size class; other rows say once, few or many, or leave the size out.

DNA	CDR3	V	J	size	D
TGCAGTGTGGGGGATCTCTACGAGCAGTACTTC	CSVGDLYEQYF	TRBV20-1	TRBJ2-7	once	.
TGTGCCAGCAGCCTGAGACTAGCGGGACGAAGAGATACGCAGTATTTT	CASSLRLAGRRDTQYF	TRBV5-6	TRBJ2-3	.	TRBD2
TGTGCCAGCGATGGCCCCAAAATTACAGGGGACACTGAAGCTTTCTTT	CASDGPKITGDTEAFF	TRBV2	TRBJ1-1	many	TRBD1
TGTGCCAGCAGCCTCCGTCGTTCCGGATATAGCACTGAAGCTTTCTTT	CASSLRRSGYSTEAFF	TRBV5-6	TRBJ1-1	.	.
TGTGCCAGTACCACGAATGGCGGTAATCAGCCCCAGCATTTT	CASTTNGGNQPQHF	TRBV19	TRBJ1-5	.	.
TGCGCCAGCAGCATTCAGGAGAACTACGAGCAGTACTTC	CASSIQENYEQYF	TRBV4-3	TRBJ2-7	.	.
TGTGCCACCAGCAGAGGGGACAGCAATCAGCCCCAGCATTTT	CATSRGDSNQPQHF	TRBV15	TRBJ1-5	many	.
TGTGCCAGCAGTATACACAGCGTGGGCACTGAAGCTTTCTTT	CASSIHSVGTEAFF	TRBV28	TRBJ1-1	many	.
TGTGCCAGCACCTCGGACATTAATGAAAAACTGTTTTTT	CASTSDINEKLFF	TRBV12-3/TRBV12-4	TRBJ1-4	many	.
TGTGCCAGCAGTGAATCGGTGTTGCGGGAGGGCCTCGACGAGCAGTACTTC	CASSESVLREGLDEQYF	TRBV25-1	TRBJ2-7	few	TRBD2
TGTGCCAGCAGCGGACGGACCTCGAGCTCCTACGAGCAGTACTTC	CASSGRTSSSYEQYF	TRBV2	TRBJ2-7	many	.
TGTGCCAGCAGCTTCGGACTAGCGGGAGTCAAAAACATTCAGTACTTC	CASSFGLAGVKNIQYF	TRBV5-6	TRBJ2-4	few	TRBD2
TGTGCCAGCAGTGAAGCAGGCAGCAAAGCTTTCTTT	CASSEAGSKAFF	TRBV6-1	TRBJ1-1	.	.
TGTGCCAGCAGCCAAGAGTATACCAATGAGCAGTTCTTC	CASSQEYTNEQFF	TRBV3-1	TRBJ2-1	.	.
TGTGCCAGCAGCAAAGGGACAGGACCAAACTATGGCTACACCTTC	CASSKGTGPNYGYTF	TRBV11-3	TRBJ1-2	.	TRBD1
TGTGCCAGCAGTTACCAGGCGGGAAATGAGCAGTTCTTC	CASSYQAGNEQFF	TRBV6-2/TRBV6-3	TRBJ2-1	.	.
TGTGCCAGCAGTTACTCGCTGACTAGCGGATCCTACGAGCAGTACTTC	CASSYSLTSGSYEQYF	TRBV6-2/TRBV6-3	TRBJ2-7	.	TRBD2
TGTGCCAGCAGCCTAAGGACAGGGATCGAGCATGAGCAGTTCTTC	CASSLRTGIEHEQFF	TRBV7-3	TRBJ2-1	.	TRBD1
TGCGCCAGCAGCCAAGGCGTCGGGAGCTATGAGCAGTTCTTC	CASSQGVGSYEQFF	TRBV4-3	TRBJ2-1	many	.
TGTGCCAGCGGACAGGGCACGGGATTTGGAAATCAGCCCCAGTATTTT	CASGQGTGFGNQPQYF	TRBV2	TRBJ2-3	.	TRBD1
TGTGCCAGCAGACCCCTCGGGACGTATAAAGAGACCCAGTACTTC	CASRPLGTYKETQYF	TRBV6-1	TRBJ2-5	many	.
TGTGCCAGCAGTCTCATGGGACAGGGGGAGGGCGGCAATCAGCCCCAGCATTTT	CASSLMGQGEGGNQPQHF	TRBV12-3/TRBV12-4	TRBJ1-5	.	TRBD1